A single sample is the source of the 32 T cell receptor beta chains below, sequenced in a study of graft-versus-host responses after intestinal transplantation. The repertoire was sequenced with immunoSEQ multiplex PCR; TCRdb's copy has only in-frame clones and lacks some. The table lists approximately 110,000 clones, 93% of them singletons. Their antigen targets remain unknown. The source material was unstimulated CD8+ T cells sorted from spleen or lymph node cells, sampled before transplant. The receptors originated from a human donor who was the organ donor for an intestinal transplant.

For the CDR3, the DNA is TGTGCCAGCAGGCAGGGGGTGAGAGATACGCAGTATTTT. Translated, it gives CASRQGVRDTQYF. The chain employs TRBV6-5 and TRBJ2-3; 7 bases fit TRBD1. The V segment lost 6 bases and the J segment 5 bases; nucleotides outside the gene matches: 5. This CDR3 is built from 13 residues. The germline gives CDR1 MNHEY, CDR2 SVGAGI.

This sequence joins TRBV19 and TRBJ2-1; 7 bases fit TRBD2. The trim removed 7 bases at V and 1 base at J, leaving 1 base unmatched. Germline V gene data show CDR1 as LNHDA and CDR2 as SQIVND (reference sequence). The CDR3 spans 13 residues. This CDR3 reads CASTGGSYNEQFF. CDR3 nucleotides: TGTGCCAGTACGGGAGGTTCCTACAATGAGCAGTTCTTC.

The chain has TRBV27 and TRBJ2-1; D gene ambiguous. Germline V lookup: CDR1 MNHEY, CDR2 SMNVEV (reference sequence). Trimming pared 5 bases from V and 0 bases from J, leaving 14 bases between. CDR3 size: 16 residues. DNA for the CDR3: TGTGCCAGCAGTCCCCTCAGGCGTTACTCCTACAATGAGCAGTTCTTC. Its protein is CASSPLRRYSYNEQFF.

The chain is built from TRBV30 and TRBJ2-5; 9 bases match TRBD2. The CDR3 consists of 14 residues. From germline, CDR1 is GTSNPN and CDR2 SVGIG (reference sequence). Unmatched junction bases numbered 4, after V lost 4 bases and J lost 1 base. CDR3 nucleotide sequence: TGTGCCTGGAAAGCGGGAGGTCTCCAAGAGACCCAGTACTTC. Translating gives CAWKAGGLQETQYF.

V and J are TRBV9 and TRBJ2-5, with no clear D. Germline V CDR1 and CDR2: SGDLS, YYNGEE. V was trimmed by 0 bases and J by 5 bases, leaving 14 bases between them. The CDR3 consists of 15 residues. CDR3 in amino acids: CASSVEGGLGETQYF. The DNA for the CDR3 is TGTGCCAGCAGCGTAGAGGGCGGCTTAGGGGAGACCCAGTACTTC.

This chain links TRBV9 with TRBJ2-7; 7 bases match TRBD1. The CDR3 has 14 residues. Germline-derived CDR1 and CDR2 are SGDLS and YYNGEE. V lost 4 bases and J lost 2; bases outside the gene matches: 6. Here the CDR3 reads CASSPGQVTYEQYF. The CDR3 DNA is TGTGCCAGCAGCCCCGGACAGGTGACCTACGAGCAGTACTTC. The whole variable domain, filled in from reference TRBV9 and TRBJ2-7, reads DSGVTQTPKHLITATGQRVTLRCSPRSGDLSVYWYQQSLDQGLQFLIQYYNGEERAKGNILERFSAQQFPDLHSELNLSSLELGDSALYFCASSPGQVTYEQYFGPGTRLTVT.

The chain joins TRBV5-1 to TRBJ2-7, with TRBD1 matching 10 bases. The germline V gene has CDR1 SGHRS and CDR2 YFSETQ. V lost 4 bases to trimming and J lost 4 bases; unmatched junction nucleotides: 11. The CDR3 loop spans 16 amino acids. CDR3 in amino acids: CASSPEGDRGSYEQYF. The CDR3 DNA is TGCGCCAGCAGCCCCGAAGGGGACAGGGGAAGTTACGAGCAGTACTTC.

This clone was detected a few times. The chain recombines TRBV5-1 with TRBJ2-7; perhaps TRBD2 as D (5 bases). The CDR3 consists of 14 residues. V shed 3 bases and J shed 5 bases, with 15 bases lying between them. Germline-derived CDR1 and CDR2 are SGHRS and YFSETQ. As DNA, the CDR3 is TGCGCCAGCAGCTCCGGGAACAGCCCGGACGAGCAGTACTTC. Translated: CASSSGNSPDEQYF.

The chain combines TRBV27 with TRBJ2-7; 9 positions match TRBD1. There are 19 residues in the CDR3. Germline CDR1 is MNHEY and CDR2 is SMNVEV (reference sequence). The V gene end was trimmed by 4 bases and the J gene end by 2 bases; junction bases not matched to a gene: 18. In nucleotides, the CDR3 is TGTGCCAGCAGTTATACCGGGACAGGGTTGGGTGGACGTGCCTACGAGCAGTACTTC. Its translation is CASSYTGTGLGGRAYEQYF.

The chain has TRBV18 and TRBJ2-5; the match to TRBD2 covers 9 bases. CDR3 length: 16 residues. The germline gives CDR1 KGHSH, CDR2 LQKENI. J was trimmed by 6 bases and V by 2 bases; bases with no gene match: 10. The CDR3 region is CASSPDPSGILKTQYF. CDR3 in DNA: TGTGCCAGCTCACCAGACCCTAGCGGGATATTGAAGACCCAGTACTTC.

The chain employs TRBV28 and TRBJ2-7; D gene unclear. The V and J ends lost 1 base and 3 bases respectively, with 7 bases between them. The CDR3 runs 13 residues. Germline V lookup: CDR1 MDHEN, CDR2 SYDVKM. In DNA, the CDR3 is TGTGCCAGCAGTTTATTCGATGACTACGAGCAGTACTTC. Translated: CASSLFDDYEQYF.

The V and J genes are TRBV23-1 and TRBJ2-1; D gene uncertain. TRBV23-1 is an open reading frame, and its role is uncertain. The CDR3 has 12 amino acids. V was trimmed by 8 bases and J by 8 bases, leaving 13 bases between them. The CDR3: CASLVGHDEQFF. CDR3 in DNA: TGCGCCAGCCTCGTCGGGCATGATGAGCAGTTCTTC.

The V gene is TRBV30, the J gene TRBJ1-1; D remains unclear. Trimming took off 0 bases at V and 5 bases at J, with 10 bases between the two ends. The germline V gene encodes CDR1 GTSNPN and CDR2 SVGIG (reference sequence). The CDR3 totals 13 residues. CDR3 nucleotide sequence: TGTGCCTGGAGTGTAGCTGGGAAGACTGAAGCTTTCTTT. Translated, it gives CAWSVAGKTEAFF.

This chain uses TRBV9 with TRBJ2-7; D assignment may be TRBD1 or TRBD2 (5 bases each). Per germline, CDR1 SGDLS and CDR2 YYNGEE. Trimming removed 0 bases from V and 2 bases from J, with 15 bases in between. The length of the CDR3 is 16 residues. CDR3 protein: CASSVVPGRAAYEQYF. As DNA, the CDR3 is TGTGCCAGCAGCGTAGTCCCGGGGCGGGCCGCCTACGAGCAGTACTTC.

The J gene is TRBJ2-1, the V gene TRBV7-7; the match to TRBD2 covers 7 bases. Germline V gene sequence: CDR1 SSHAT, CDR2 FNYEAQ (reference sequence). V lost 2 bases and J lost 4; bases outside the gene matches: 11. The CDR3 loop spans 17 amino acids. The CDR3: CASSLLWGGRQYNEQFF. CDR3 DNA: TGTGCCAGCAGCTTATTGTGGGGGGGACGCCAGTACAATGAGCAGTTCTTC.

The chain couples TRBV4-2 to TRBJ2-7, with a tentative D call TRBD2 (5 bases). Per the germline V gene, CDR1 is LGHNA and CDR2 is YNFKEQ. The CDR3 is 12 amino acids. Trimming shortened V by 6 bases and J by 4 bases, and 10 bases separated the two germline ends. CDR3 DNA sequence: TGTGCCAGCAGGGGGAGTCAGTACGAGCAGTACTTC. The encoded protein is CASRGSQYEQYF.

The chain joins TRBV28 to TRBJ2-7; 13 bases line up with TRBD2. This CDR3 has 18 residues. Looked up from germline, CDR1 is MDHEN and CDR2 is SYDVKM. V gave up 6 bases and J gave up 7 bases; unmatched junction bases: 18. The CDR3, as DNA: TGTGCCAGCAGCTACGCCGTCCCGGGACTAGCGGGACCCTGGGAGCAGTACTTC. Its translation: CASSYAVPGLAGPWEQYF.

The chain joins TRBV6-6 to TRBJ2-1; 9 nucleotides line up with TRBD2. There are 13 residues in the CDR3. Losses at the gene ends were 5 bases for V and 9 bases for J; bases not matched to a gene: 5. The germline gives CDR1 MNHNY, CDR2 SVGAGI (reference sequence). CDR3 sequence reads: CASSPGLASEQFF. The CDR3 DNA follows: TGTGCCAGCAGTCCTGGACTAGCGAGTGAGCAGTTCTTC.

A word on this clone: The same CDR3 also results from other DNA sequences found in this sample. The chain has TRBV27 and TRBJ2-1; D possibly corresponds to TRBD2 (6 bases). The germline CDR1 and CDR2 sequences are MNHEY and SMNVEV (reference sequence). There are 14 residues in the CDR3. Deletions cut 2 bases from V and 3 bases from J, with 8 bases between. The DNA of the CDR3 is TGTGCCAGCAGTTTAGCGGGAAGCTACAATGAGCAGTTCTTC. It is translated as CASSLAGSYNEQFF.

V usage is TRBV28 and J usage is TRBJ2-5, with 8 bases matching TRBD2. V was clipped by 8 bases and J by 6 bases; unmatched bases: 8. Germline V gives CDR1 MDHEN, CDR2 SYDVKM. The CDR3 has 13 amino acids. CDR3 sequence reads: CASGRTSSKTQYF. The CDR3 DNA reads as TGTGCCAGCGGACGGACTAGCTCCAAGACCCAGTACTTC.

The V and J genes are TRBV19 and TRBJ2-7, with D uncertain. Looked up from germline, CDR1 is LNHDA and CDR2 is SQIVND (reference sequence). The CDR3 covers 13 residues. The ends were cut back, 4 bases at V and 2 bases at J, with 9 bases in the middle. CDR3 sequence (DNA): TGTGCCAGTAGTACTGATGTCGCCTACGAGCAGTACTTC. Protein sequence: CASSTDVAYEQYF.

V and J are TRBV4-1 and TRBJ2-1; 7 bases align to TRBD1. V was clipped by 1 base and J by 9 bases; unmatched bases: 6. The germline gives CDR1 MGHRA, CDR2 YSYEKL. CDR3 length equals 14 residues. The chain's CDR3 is CASSQVRGQGEQFF. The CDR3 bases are TGCGCCAGCAGCCAAGTGAGGGGGCAGGGTGAGCAGTTCTTC.

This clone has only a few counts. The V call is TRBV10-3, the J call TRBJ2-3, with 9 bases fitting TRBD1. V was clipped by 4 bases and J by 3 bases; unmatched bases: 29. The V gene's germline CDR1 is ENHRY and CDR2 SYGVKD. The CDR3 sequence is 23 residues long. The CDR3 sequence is CAISVTWTGVKRDPDSQTDTQYF. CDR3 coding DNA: TGTGCCATCAGTGTAACTTGGACAGGGGTGAAGCGGGACCCCGACTCGCAAACAGATACGCAGTATTTT.

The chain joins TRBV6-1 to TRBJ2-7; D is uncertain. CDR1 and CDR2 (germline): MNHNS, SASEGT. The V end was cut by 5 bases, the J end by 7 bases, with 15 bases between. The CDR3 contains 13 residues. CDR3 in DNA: TGTGCCAGCAGTTTTGGACCTTCAGCGGAGCAGTACTTC. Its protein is CASSFGPSAEQYF.

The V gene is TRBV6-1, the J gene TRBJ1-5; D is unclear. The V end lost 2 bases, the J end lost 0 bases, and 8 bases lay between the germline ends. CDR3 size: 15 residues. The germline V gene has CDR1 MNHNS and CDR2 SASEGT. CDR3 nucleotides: TGTGCCAGCAGTGAATGGGCAGCTAGCAATCAGCCCCAGCATTTT. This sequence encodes CASSEWAASNQPQHF.

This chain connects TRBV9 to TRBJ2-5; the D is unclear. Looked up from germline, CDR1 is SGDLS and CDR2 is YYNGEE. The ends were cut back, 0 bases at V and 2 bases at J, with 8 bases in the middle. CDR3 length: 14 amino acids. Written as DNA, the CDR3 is TGTGCCAGCAGCGTAGGATCGACACAAGAGACCCAGTACTTC. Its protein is CASSVGSTQETQYF.

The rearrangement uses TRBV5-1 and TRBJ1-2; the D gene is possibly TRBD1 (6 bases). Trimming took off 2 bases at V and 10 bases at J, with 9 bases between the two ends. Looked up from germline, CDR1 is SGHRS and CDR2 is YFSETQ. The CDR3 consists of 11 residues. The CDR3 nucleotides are TGCGCCAGCAGCTTCGAGGGGGACTACACCTTC. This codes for CASSFEGDYTF.

Here the CDR3 DNA reads TGTGCCAGCAGTGCCCTATTGGCGTCTGGGGCCAACGTCCTGACTTTC. This codes for CASSALLASGANVLTF. The V call is TRBV27, the J call TRBJ2-6, with D hard to call. V was trimmed by 5 bases and J by 1 base, leaving 12 bases between them. CDR3 length equals 16 residues. Germline CDR1 reads MNHEY; CDR2 reads SMNVEV (reference sequence).

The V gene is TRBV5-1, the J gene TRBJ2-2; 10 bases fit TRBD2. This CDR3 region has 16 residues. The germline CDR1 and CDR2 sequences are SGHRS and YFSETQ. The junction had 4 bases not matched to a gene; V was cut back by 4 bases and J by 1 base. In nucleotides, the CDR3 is TGCGCCAGCAGCCTCAGACTAGCGGGGAACACCGGGGAGCTGTTTTTT. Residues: CASSLRLAGNTGELFF.

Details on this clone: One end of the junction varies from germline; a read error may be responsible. This chain's CDR3 is CASRLDFNEQFF. CDR3 bases: TGTGCCAGCAGGTTGGACTTCAATGAGCAGTTCTTC. The chain recombines TRBV5-4 with TRBJ2-1, with a weak D call TRBD2 (5 bases). The CDR3 runs 12 residues. Per the germline V gene, CDR1 is SGHNT and CDR2 is YYREEE (reference sequence).

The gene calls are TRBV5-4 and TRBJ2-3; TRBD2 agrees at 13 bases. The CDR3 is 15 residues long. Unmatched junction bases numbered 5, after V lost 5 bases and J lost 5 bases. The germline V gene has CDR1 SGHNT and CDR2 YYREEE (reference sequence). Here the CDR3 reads CASRGTSGILDTQYF. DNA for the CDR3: TGTGCCAGCAGAGGGACTAGCGGGATACTAGATACGCAGTATTTT.

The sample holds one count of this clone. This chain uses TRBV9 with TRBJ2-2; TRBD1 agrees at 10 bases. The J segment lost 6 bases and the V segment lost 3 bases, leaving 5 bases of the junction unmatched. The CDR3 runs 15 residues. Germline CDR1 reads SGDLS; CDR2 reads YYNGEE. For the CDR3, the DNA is TGTGCCAGCAGCGAGACAGGGGGCGTCTCCGGGGAGCTGTTTTTT. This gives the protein CASSETGGVSGELFF.